This T cell receptor beta chain was obtained from a study of PD-1 blockade in classical Hodgkin lymphoma (dated by TCRdb to 2020 to 2022). In the study overall: Nivolumab dosing was 3 mg/kg intravenously every 2 weeks, continuing until either disease progression or unacceptable toxicity. To define a peripheral blood immune signature of response to PD-1 blockade in classical Hodgkin lymphoma, the study combined TCR beta sequencing with CyTOF.

The Qiagen DNeasy kit was used to extract genomic DNA both from unsorted PBMCs and from the negatively selected CD4+ and CD8+ fractions. Amplification of TCR beta CDR3 regions was done by immunoSEQ multiplex PCR with primers that anneal to V and J segments. A synthetic immune receptor repertoire was used to minimize amplification bias, and any residual bias was removed computationally once sequencing was done. Per the original workflow: Repertoire diversity was quantified as the Shannon entropy index using custom Python scripts. Unsorted, CD4+ and CD8+ repertoires were examined separately, except in combined analyses, for which CD4+ and CD8+ sequences were merged in silico. Clonal expansion was defined as at least a 2-fold frequency increase after treatment relative to C1D1, with a pseudocount of 0.5 for undetected baseline clones. Singleton clones were defined as clones with 0 or 1 copy at C1D1, and non-singleton clones were defined as clones with 2 or more copies. Clones expanded in unsorted samples were labelled as CD4+, CD8+ or unknown by matching protein sequences in sorted samples from the same patient. Wilcoxon tests were applied to paired samples to test diversity changes from C1D1 to C4D1. The clones in this table, taken by TCRdb from immuneACCESS, are in-frame only. Not every clone is retained; where verified, under half of the shortfall comes from an unresolved V gene, and the cause of the rest is unknown. D and trimming come from the DNA, and the V and J calls and clone size come from that table. Recorded for this sample are 46,000 or so clones; roughly 86% of them occurred a single time. The top ten hold about 9.8% of the sample.

Turning to this clone: This clone's antigen is unknown. No base quality values were provided; no much bigger clone lies one nucleotide off.

From the germline V gene, CDR1 is MDHEN and CDR2 is SYDVKM. Inclusive of the bounding cysteine and phenylalanine, the CDR3 is 13 residues long. The CDR3 DNA has 39 bases and is translated from base 1. Deletion took 8 bases off V and 2 bases off J, with a span of 9 bases between the germline ends. What the study reported, not specific to this receptor: Trial patients with a complete response had baseline diversity similar to that of newly diagnosed patients, while partial responders and progressors had significantly lower diversity. A significant rise by C4D1 was seen in CD4+ but not CD8+ TCR diversity (p=0.0027 vs p=0.16), with the rise being most apparent in complete responders (p=0.02). The study covered only a single clinical trial cohort, and the causes of the repertoire differences, possibly disease activity or prior therapy, were still not defined. Diversity was lower in patients who began nivolumab less than 1 year after ASCT, so these patients were left out of later analyses to avoid confounding by immune reconstitution. Baseline TCR diversity was reported as lower in newly diagnosed patients than in healthy donors, and lower still in relapsed/refractory patients.

The time point label corresponds to: cycle 1 day 1 (C1D1), immediately before nivolumab initiation. Every trial patient had relapsed after autologous stem cell transplantation, and cohorts A, B and C differed in prior brentuximab vedotin exposure. A total of around 59 patients with relapsed/refractory classical Hodgkin lymphoma made up the trial cohort, and each patient's best overall response was complete response, partial response or progressive disease. Single-agent nivolumab was administered to trial patients in the multi-cohort phase II CheckMate 205 trial. An independent review committee assessed best overall response using the 2007 International Working Group response criteria. PBMCs from the trial were collected at three points: immediately before nivolumab initiation (C1D1), and during therapy at cycle 2 day 1 and cycle 4 day 1. Peripheral blood was collected in 8 mL Vacutainer Cell Preparation Tubes, from which PBMCs were isolated by centrifugation and then cryopreserved.

This clonotype was sampled from a human donor with classical Hodgkin lymphoma. Sequencing used peripheral blood mononuclear cells (PBMCs), obtained at baseline. The rearrangement joined TRBV28 to TRBJ2-2, with TRBD2 as a weak D call on 6 bases. The nucleotide sequence is given as TGTGCCAGCTGGGGACTCAACACCGGGGAGCTGTTTTTT. Its protein is CASWGLNTGELFF.